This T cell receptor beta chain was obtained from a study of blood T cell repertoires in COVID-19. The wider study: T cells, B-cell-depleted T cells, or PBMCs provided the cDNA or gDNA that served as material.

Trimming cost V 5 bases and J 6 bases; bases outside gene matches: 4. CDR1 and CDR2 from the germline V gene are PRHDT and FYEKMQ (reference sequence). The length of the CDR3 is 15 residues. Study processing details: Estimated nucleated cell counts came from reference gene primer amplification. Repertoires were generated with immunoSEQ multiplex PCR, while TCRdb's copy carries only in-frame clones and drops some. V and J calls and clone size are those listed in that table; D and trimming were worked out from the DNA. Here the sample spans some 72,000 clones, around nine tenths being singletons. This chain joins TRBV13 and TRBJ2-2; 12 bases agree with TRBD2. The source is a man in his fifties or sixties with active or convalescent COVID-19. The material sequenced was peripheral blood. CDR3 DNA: TGTGCCAGCAGCCACCGGACTAGCGGGGCCGGGGAGCTGTTTTTT. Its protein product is CASSHRTSGAGELFF.